This T cell receptor beta chain was profiled in a study of T-cell memory formation after mild COVID-19. TCRdb independently ran MiXCR on the 5' RACE reads; one entry per CDR3 protein. Of about 240,000 distinct CDR3 sequences listed, 8% to 9.5% were seen once; the top ten hold 20% to 25%. V lost 3 bases to trimming and J lost 3 bases; unmatched junction nucleotides: 8. Germline CDR1 and CDR2: WSHSY and SAAADI. The CDR3 totals 16 residues. In regard to this clonotype: Its antigen is not identified.

General study results and limits: There were some responding clones in pre-infection memory, which suggested that cross-reactive memory had joined.

This TCR derives from a man aged 18 to 30 who had mild COVID-19 (a few samples of this study predate the infection). Cell type and time point are not known. The specimen sequenced was PBMCs or a T cell subset sorted from them (not recorded which). This chain connects TRBV10-2 to TRBJ2-3; 8 nucleotides agree with TRBD2. Written as DNA, the CDR3 is TGCGCCAGCAGTGATAGCAGCGGGGGTCTTACAGATACGCAGTATTTT. Translation: CASSDSSGGLTDTQYF.